Listed here are 20 T cell receptor beta chains from one sample, sequenced in a study of blood T cell repertoires in COVID-19. Only in-frame clones appear in the TCRdb table, and some are missing; sequencing was by immunoSEQ multiplex PCR. The sample lists 180,000 or so clones, approximately 85% occurring once. The material sequenced was PBMCs or T cells enriched from blood (not recorded which). The receptors originated from a man between 35 and 55 years old who had recovered from COVID-19.

The chain links TRBV9 to TRBJ2-3; 12 nucleotides line up with TRBD2. The J segment lost 4 bases and the V segment lost 3 bases, leaving 3 bases of the junction unmatched. Germline lookup yields CDR1 SGDLS and CDR2 YYNGEE. The CDR3 is 15 residues long. In DNA, the CDR3 is TGTGCCAGCAGCGAAGGACTAGCGGGATCAGATACGCAGTATTTT. Translation: CASSEGLAGSDTQYF.

This clone was counted once. The chain has TRBV6-5 and TRBJ1-2; D remains ambiguous. This CDR3 has 13 amino acids. Germline values: CDR1 MNHEY, CDR2 SVGAGI. V gave up 6 bases and J gave up 6 bases, with 14 bases separating them. CDR3 DNA: TGTGCCAGCAGCTCCCACGCGAGGGATGGCTACACCTTC. As protein: CASSSHARDGYTF.

The chain employs TRBV7-9 and TRBJ2-2; D may be TRBD1 (6 bases). Trimming took off 4 bases at V and 6 bases at J, with 9 bases between the two ends. The CDR3 has 13 residues. Looked up from germline, CDR1 is SEHNR and CDR2 is FQNEAQ (reference sequence). CDR3 residues: CASSSGVAGELFF. The CDR3 DNA is TGTGCCAGCAGCTCAGGGGTGGCCGGGGAGCTGTTTTTT.

This clone was seen only once. The CDR3 DNA reads TGCGCCAGCAGTGATCATCGGAACTGGCTAGCGAAGGGCAATGAGCAGTTCTTC. It encodes CASSDHRNWLAKGNEQFF. This chain uses TRBV10-1 with TRBJ2-1, with D possibly being TRBD2 (6 bases). The V and J ends lost 3 bases and 6 bases respectively, with 24 bases between them. This CDR3 is 18 amino acids long. The germline gives CDR1 WNHNN, CDR2 SYGVQD (reference sequence).

The V and J genes are TRBV30 and TRBJ1-1, with D possibly matching TRBD1 (5 bases). V was clipped by 1 base and J by 4 bases, with 10 bases between them. The germline V gene has CDR1 GTSNPN and CDR2 SVGIG (reference sequence). The CDR3 totals 13 residues. The CDR3 DNA reads as TGTGCCTGGAGTGCCGGGGGGGTCACTGAAGCTTTCTTT. It translates to CAWSAGGVTEAFF.

This clone has a single count. This chain uses TRBV5-1 with TRBJ2-3, with TRBD2 as a possible D gene (6 bases). CDR1 and CDR2 from the germline V gene are SGHRS and YFSETQ. CDR3 length equals 16 residues. With 1 base removed from V and 2 bases from J, the gap between germline ends came to 14 bases. This CDR3 reads CASSLQGLLYTDTQYF. DNA of the CDR3: TGCGCCAGCAGCTTGCAGGGACTCTTGTACACAGATACGCAGTATTTT.

This chain uses TRBV15 with TRBJ1-4, with 10 bases that match TRBD1. V lost 8 bases, J lost 4 bases, and 4 bases stayed unmatched. Germline assignment: CDR1 LNHNV and CDR2 YYDKDF (reference sequence). The CDR3 length is 14 residues. CDR3: CATPRDRGNEKLFF. Here the CDR3 DNA reads TGTGCCACCCCCAGGGACAGGGGTAATGAAAAACTGTTTTTT.

The chain is built from TRBV7-9 and TRBJ2-5; D perhaps matches TRBD2 (7 bases). The germline CDR1 and CDR2 sequences are SEHNR and FQNEAQ (reference sequence). The length of the CDR3 is 15 residues. Trimming took off 0 bases at V and 5 bases at J, with 13 bases between the two ends. CDR3 sequence reads: CASSLAGGPRETQYF. CDR3 bases: TGTGCCAGCAGCTTAGCGGGGGGGCCGAGGGAGACCCAGTACTTC.

This chain links TRBV28 with TRBJ2-4; TRBD1 might be the D (6 bases). Trimming took 2 bases from V and 2 from J, leaving 7 bases between them. The V gene's germline CDR1 is MDHEN and CDR2 SYDVKM. The CDR3 has 14 residues. CDR3: CASSLQGPKNIQYF. The DNA for the CDR3 is TGTGCCAGCAGTTTACAGGGGCCCAAAAACATTCAGTACTTC.

The chain has TRBV6-5 and TRBJ1-1, with unresolved D. Germline lookup yields CDR1 MNHEY and CDR2 SVGAGI. The CDR3 is 16 residues long. Trimming left V 2 bases short and J 5 bases short, with 18 bases between. The CDR3 sequence is CASSYGRGVGSTEAFF. The CDR3 nucleotides are TGTGCCAGCAGTTACGGGCGGGGAGTAGGCAGTACTGAAGCTTTCTTT.

The chain employs TRBV27 and TRBJ1-6; 7 bases align to TRBD1. CDR1 MNHEY and CDR2 SMNVEV come from the germline V gene (reference sequence). The CDR3 runs to 16 residues. The trim removed 4 bases at V and 8 bases at J, leaving 11 bases unmatched. The CDR3 DNA follows: TGTGCCAGCAGTTCTTACCGACAGGGTGATTATTCACCCCTCCACTTT. It codes for CASSSYRQGDYSPLHF.

On this clone: One end of the junction does not line up with germline, which may come from a read error. The gene calls are TRBV19 and TRBJ1-1; 7 positions match TRBD1. This CDR3 region has 13 residues. Germline values: CDR1 LNHDA, CDR2 SQIVND (reference sequence). The CDR3 region has the DNA TGTGCCAGTAGCCTGACGGAGTTGAGGGGGCTGGGGTTT. It yields the protein CASSLTELRGLGF.

This clone appeared a few times. The V gene is TRBV30, the J gene TRBJ2-5, with TRBD2 identical over 8 bases. Germline CDR1 GTSNPN, CDR2 SVGIG (reference sequence). V gave up 3 bases and J gave up 5 bases; unmatched junction bases: 11. CDR3 length: 15 amino acids. As DNA, the CDR3 is TGTGCCTGGAGCGGGGGGGACCAAGGGTTGGAGACCCAGTACTTC. It translates to CAWSGGDQGLETQYF. Supplemented by reference TRBV30 and TRBJ2-5, the full variable domain reads SQTIHQWPATLVQPVGSPLSLECTVEGTSNPNLYWYRQAAGRGLQLLFYSVGIGQISSEVPQNLSASRPQDRQFILSSKKLLLSDSGFYLCAWSGGDQGLETQYFGPGTRLLVL.

The chain is built from TRBV5-1 and TRBJ2-7; D is ambiguous. Trimming stripped 0 bases from V and 1 base from J, with 5 bases between. CDR3 length equals 13 residues. Germline lookup yields CDR1 SGHRS and CDR2 YFSETQ. CDR3 sequence (DNA): TGCGCCAGCAGCTTGGCCGGTTCCTACGAGCAGTACTTC. Protein product: CASSLAGSYEQYF.

The chain is built from TRBV15 and TRBJ1-2; TRBD1 matches at 10 bases. CDR1 and CDR2 (germline): LNHNV, YYDKDF (reference sequence). With 5 bases clipped from V and 6 bases from J, the junction kept 6 bases outside the gene matches. This CDR3 region has 14 residues. This CDR3 is CATSFRTGGNGYTF. CDR3 nucleotides: TGTGCCACCAGCTTCCGGACAGGGGGGAATGGCTACACCTTC.

The chain is built from TRBV7-2 and TRBJ1-5, with TRBD1 identical over 7 bases. The V gene end was trimmed by 4 bases and the J gene end by 0 bases; junction bases not matched to a gene: 3. The V gene's germline CDR1 is SGHTA and CDR2 FQGNSA. This CDR3 comprises 15 residues. Here the CDR3 DNA reads TGTGCCAGCAGCTGGACAGGTTATAGCAATCAGCCCCAGCATTTT. Translating gives CASSWTGYSNQPQHF.

CDR3 protein: CAWSSGTGSNQPQHF. CDR3 nucleotide sequence: TGTGCCTGGAGTAGCGGGACAGGTAGCAATCAGCCCCAGCATTTT. The J gene is TRBJ1-5, the V gene TRBV30; 8 bases line up with TRBD1. The CDR3 extends over 15 amino acids. The germline CDR1 and CDR2 sequences are GTSNPN and SVGIG (reference sequence). After removal of 2 bases from V and 0 bases from J, the junction contained 3 bases not matched to a gene.

The chain combines TRBV30 with TRBJ1-6, with a tentative D call TRBD1 (6 bases). This CDR3 has 16 residues. Germline CDR1 is GTSNPN and CDR2 is SVGIG (reference sequence). Trimming took 4 bases from V and 10 from J, leaving 23 bases between them. CDR3 DNA sequence: TGTGCCTGGATCCAACAGGGAAGGGTTCGTGGCTCACCCCTCCACTTT. Translation gives CAWIQQGRVRGSPLHF. Together with reference TRBV30 and TRBJ1-6, the CDR3 gives the full variable domain: SQTIHQWPATLVQPVGSPLSLECTVEGTSNPNLYWYRQAAGRGLQLLFYSVGIGQISSEVPQNLSASRPQDRQFILSSKKLLLSDSGFYLCAWIQQGRVRGSPLHFGNGTRLTVT.

The V and J genes are TRBV29-1 and TRBJ2-1; 8 nucleotides agree with TRBD2. Germline loops: CDR1 SQVTM, CDR2 ANQGSEA. The CDR3 has 14 amino acids. Trimming took 7 bases from V and 4 from J; bases not matched to a gene: 9. The CDR3 region has the DNA TGCAGCGATGCCGAGGCGGGGGGATACAATGAGCAGTTCTTC. Translation: CSDAEAGGYNEQFF.

The chain links TRBV5-6 to TRBJ1-3, with 7 nucleotides matching TRBD1. J was trimmed by 0 bases and V by 0 bases; bases with no gene match: 6. Germline CDR1 is SGHDT and CDR2 is YYEEEE. CDR3 length equals 17 residues. The CDR3 protein is CASSLAGQEHSGNTIYF. DNA of the CDR3: TGTGCCAGCAGCTTGGCTGGACAGGAGCACTCTGGAAACACCATATATTTT.